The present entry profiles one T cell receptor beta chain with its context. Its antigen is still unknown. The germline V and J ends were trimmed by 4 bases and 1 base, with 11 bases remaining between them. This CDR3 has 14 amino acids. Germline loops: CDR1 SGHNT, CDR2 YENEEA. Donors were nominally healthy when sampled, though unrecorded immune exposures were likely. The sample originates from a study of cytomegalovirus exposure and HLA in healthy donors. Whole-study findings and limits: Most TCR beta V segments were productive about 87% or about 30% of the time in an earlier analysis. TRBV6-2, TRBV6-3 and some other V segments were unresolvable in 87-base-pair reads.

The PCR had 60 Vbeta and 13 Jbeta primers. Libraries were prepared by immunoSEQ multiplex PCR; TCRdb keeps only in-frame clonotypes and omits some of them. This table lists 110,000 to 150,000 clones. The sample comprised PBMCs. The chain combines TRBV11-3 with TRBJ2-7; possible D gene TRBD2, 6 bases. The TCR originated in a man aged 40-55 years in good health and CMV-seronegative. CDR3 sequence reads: CASSYGGNSYEQYF. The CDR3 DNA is TGTGCCAGCAGCTACGGGGGAAATTCCTACGAGCAGTACTTC.